A selection of T cell receptor beta chains follows, all from one sample in a study of blood T cell repertoires in COVID-19. Here immunoSEQ multiplex PCR was the method, and the copy in TCRdb shows in-frame clones only, minus some. This sample carries more than 200,000 clones, roughly 84% of them seen once, and the ten largest clones take over 9.5%. The sequenced sample was peripheral blood. Receptors were obtained from a woman over 75 with COVID-19, enrolled during active disease. CDR3s include the opening cysteine and the closing phenylalanine or tryptophan. The D gene is left open where the match is weak. Clone size is given for some rows only: seen once, a few or many times, or a class if the clone is expanded.

d_call: TRBD2
v_call: TRBV5-1
clone_size: .
j_call: TRBJ2-3
cdr3_nt: TGCGCCAGCAGCTCGGCGACTAGCGGGGGAAGGGATACGCAGTATTTT
cdr3_aa: CASSSATSGGRDTQYF

d_call: .
v_call: TRBV11-2
clone_size: once
j_call: TRBJ2-3
cdr3_nt: TGTGCCAGCAGCCCGCCTGGGAGGAGCGCTGGAGATACGCAGTATTTT
cdr3_aa: CASSPPGRSAGDTQYF

d_call: .
v_call: TRBV28
clone_size: .
j_call: TRBJ2-1
cdr3_nt: TGTGCCAGCAGCGACAATGAGCAGTTCTTC
cdr3_aa: CASSDNEQFF

d_call: .
v_call: TRBV28
clone_size: .
j_call: TRBJ1-2
cdr3_nt: TGTGCCAGCACCCCTGGACAGACCCGAGCCTATGGCTACACCTTC
cdr3_aa: CASTPGQTRAYGYTF

d_call: TRBD1
v_call: TRBV10-3
clone_size: .
j_call: TRBJ1-6
cdr3_nt: TGTGCCATCAGTGCCGGGACAGATTATAATTCACCCCTCCACTTT
cdr3_aa: CAISAGTDYNSPLHF

d_call: .
v_call: TRBV7-2
clone_size: .
j_call: TRBJ1-3
cdr3_nt: TGTGCCAGCAGCTTAGGAGGGTCCGGAAACACCATATATTTT
cdr3_aa: CASSLGGSGNTIYF

d_call: TRBD1
v_call: TRBV5-6
clone_size: .
j_call: TRBJ1-5
cdr3_nt: TGTGCCAGCAGATTACAGGGGATCAGCAATCAGCCCCAGCATTTT
cdr3_aa: CASRLQGISNQPQHF

d_call: TRBD2
v_call: TRBV5-1
clone_size: .
j_call: TRBJ2-3
cdr3_nt: TGCGCCAGCAGCTTGGGGAGACTAGCGGGGCAAACAGATACGCAGTATTTT
cdr3_aa: CASSLGRLAGQTDTQYF

d_call: TRBD1
v_call: TRBV3-1/TRBV3-2
clone_size: .
j_call: TRBJ2-2
cdr3_nt: TGTGCCAGCAGCCAGACAGGGGGCTCGGGCGGGGAGCTGTTTTTT
cdr3_aa: CASSQTGGSGGELFF

d_call: TRBD1
v_call: TRBV28
clone_size: .
j_call: TRBJ1-1
cdr3_nt: TGTGCCAGCATCCCAGGGACAGGGGAAGCTTTCTTT
cdr3_aa: CASIPGTGEAFF

d_call: TRBD1
v_call: TRBV28
clone_size: .
j_call: TRBJ1-5
cdr3_nt: TGTGCCAGCAAGGGGACAGGGGGCGAACAGCCCCAGCATTTT
cdr3_aa: CASKGTGGEQPQHF

d_call: TRBD1
v_call: TRBV28
clone_size: .
j_call: TRBJ1-5
cdr3_nt: TGTGCCAGCAGGGGACAGACGTTTAGCAATCAGCCCCAGCATTTT
cdr3_aa: CASRGQTFSNQPQHF

d_call: .
v_call: TRBV18
clone_size: once
j_call: TRBJ1-1
cdr3_nt: TGTGCCAGCTCACCACCGAGGACAGCGAACACTGAAGCTTTCTTT
cdr3_aa: CASSPPRTANTEAFF

d_call: .
v_call: TRBV6-1
clone_size: once
j_call: TRBJ2-5
cdr3_nt: TGTGCCAGCAGTGAAAACCCGACAGGCGTTCTGAGGGAGACCCAGTACTTC
cdr3_aa: CASSENPTGVLRETQYF

d_call: .
v_call: TRBV4-2
clone_size: .
j_call: TRBJ1-1
cdr3_nt: TGTGCCAGCAGCCAAGAGGCCAAACAGGGCTTTAACACTGAAGCTTTCTTT
cdr3_aa: CASSQEAKQGFNTEAFF

d_call: .
v_call: TRBV24-1
clone_size: .
j_call: TRBJ1-1
cdr3_nt: TGTGCCACCAGTGATCGAGCTCCCAGGGGATCCCCAATGAACACTGAAGCTTTCTTT
cdr3_aa: CATSDRAPRGSPMNTEAFF

d_call: TRBD2
v_call: TRBV3-1/TRBV3-2
clone_size: .
j_call: TRBJ2-2
cdr3_nt: TGTGCCAGCAGGCGGCTATGGGGAGGGACCGGGGAGCTGTTTTTT
cdr3_aa: CASRRLWGGTGELFF

d_call: TRBD2
v_call: TRBV7-2
clone_size: .
j_call: TRBJ2-1
cdr3_nt: TGTGCCAGCAGTCCTCTAGCGGGGGGCGGAAATGAGCAGTTCTTC
cdr3_aa: CASSPLAGGGNEQFF

d_call: .
v_call: TRBV4-1
clone_size: .
j_call: TRBJ2-5
cdr3_nt: TGCGCCAGCAGCCAAGGTGGCAGGGAAGCGGAGACCCAGTACTTC
cdr3_aa: CASSQGGREAETQYF

d_call: .
v_call: TRBV5-1
clone_size: .
j_call: TRBJ2-3
cdr3_nt: TGCGCCAGCAGCTTGGCCCAGATTCAAGATACGCAGTATTTT
cdr3_aa: CASSLAQIQDTQYF

d_call: .
v_call: TRBV4-1
clone_size: few
j_call: TRBJ1-5
cdr3_nt: TGCGCCAGCAGCCAGGCCCTTTATAGCAATCAGCCCCAGCATTTT
cdr3_aa: CASSQALYSNQPQHF

d_call: TRBD1
v_call: TRBV18
clone_size: .
j_call: TRBJ2-5
cdr3_nt: TGTGCCAGCTCACCACCGACAGGGAAAGAGACCCAGTACTTC
cdr3_aa: CASSPPTGKETQYF

d_call: .
v_call: TRBV6-5
clone_size: .
j_call: TRBJ1-6
cdr3_nt: TGTGCCAGCAGTTTTACGGACACCTCCTATAATTCACCCCTCCACTTT
cdr3_aa: CASSFTDTSYNSPLHF

d_call: .
v_call: TRBV19
clone_size: .
j_call: TRBJ1-5
cdr3_nt: TGTGCCAGTAGTCCTCACCTAGGGGCCGGCAATCAGCCCCAGCATTTT
cdr3_aa: CASSPHLGAGNQPQHF

d_call: TRBD2
v_call: TRBV5-1
clone_size: .
j_call: TRBJ2-3
cdr3_nt: TGCGCCAGCAGCCTGCGACTAGCCGCAGATACGCAGTATTTT
cdr3_aa: CASSLRLAADTQYF

d_call: TRBD2
v_call: TRBV24-1
clone_size: .
j_call: TRBJ2-1
cdr3_nt: TGTGCCACCAGTGACAGAGCGGGGGTGCTATACAATGAGCAGTTCTTC
cdr3_aa: CATSDRAGVLYNEQFF

d_call: .
v_call: TRBV2
clone_size: .
j_call: TRBJ2-7
cdr3_nt: TGTGCCAGCAGTGCCCCGGGACATTCTACGTTCGAGCAGTACTTC
cdr3_aa: CASSAPGHSTFEQYF

d_call: .
v_call: TRBV5-1
clone_size: .
j_call: TRBJ2-2
cdr3_nt: TGCGCCAGCAGCTTATTAAACACCGGGGAGCTGTTTTTT
cdr3_aa: CASSLLNTGELFF

d_call: .
v_call: TRBV11-1
clone_size: .
j_call: TRBJ2-7
cdr3_nt: TGTGCCAGCAGCCCTGGGACACCACCCTACGAGCAGTACTTC
cdr3_aa: CASSPGTPPYEQYF

d_call: .
v_call: TRBV18
clone_size: .
j_call: TRBJ2-5
cdr3_nt: TGTGCCAGCTCAGCGCCGAAAGAGACCCAGTACTTC
cdr3_aa: CASSAPKETQYF

d_call: .
v_call: TRBV11-2
clone_size: .
j_call: TRBJ1-6
cdr3_nt: TGTGCCAGCAGCTTAGCCCCGATTCTAAATTCACCCCTCCACTTT
cdr3_aa: CASSLAPILNSPLHF

d_call: TRBD2
v_call: TRBV28
clone_size: .
j_call: TRBJ2-5
cdr3_nt: TGTGCCAGCACCCCGAGCGGGGGGGAAGAGACCCAGTACTTC
cdr3_aa: CASTPSGGEETQYF

d_call: .
v_call: TRBV6-5
clone_size: .
j_call: TRBJ1-5
cdr3_nt: TGTGCCAGCAGTTACTCGTGGGGGGGCAATCAGCCCCAGCATTTT
cdr3_aa: CASSYSWGGNQPQHF

d_call: TRBD2
v_call: TRBV11-2
clone_size: .
j_call: TRBJ2-3
cdr3_nt: TGTGCCAGCAGCTCCGGACTAGCGGGGGGCACAGATACGCAGTATTTT
cdr3_aa: CASSSGLAGGTDTQYF

d_call: TRBD2
v_call: TRBV2
clone_size: .
j_call: TRBJ2-5
cdr3_nt: TGTGCCAGCAGTGAAACTAGCGGGGGGGCCCAGGAGACCCAGTACTTC
cdr3_aa: CASSETSGGAQETQYF

d_call: .
v_call: TRBV28
clone_size: .
j_call: TRBJ1-4
cdr3_nt: TGTGCCAGCAGCCAAATAGATTTTTGGCTGTTTTTT
cdr3_aa: CASSQIDFWLFF

d_call: .
v_call: TRBV28
clone_size: .
j_call: TRBJ1-6
cdr3_nt: TGTGCCAGCAGTCGGAATTCACCCCTCCACTTT
cdr3_aa: CASSRNSPLHF

d_call: TRBD1
v_call: TRBV9
clone_size: .
j_call: TRBJ1-4
cdr3_nt: TGTGCCAGCACTTCCGGGACAGGGGTTGAAAAACTGTTTTTT
cdr3_aa: CASTSGTGVEKLFF

d_call: TRBD2
v_call: TRBV5-4
clone_size: .
j_call: TRBJ2-3
cdr3_nt: TGTGCCAGCAGCTTGAGGCTAGCGGGAACTAGCACAGATACGCAGTATTTT
cdr3_aa: CASSLRLAGTSTDTQYF

d_call: .
v_call: TRBV27
clone_size: .
j_call: TRBJ1-5
cdr3_nt: TGTGCCAGCAGGACCGGGTCGGAGCCCCAGCATTTT
cdr3_aa: CASRTGSEPQHF

d_call: TRBD1
v_call: TRBV9
clone_size: few
j_call: TRBJ1-1
cdr3_nt: TGTGCCAGCAGCCTTACGGGACAGGGGGACACTGAAGCTTTCTTT
cdr3_aa: CASSLTGQGDTEAFF

d_call: .
v_call: TRBV5-4
clone_size: .
j_call: TRBJ2-5
cdr3_nt: TGTGCCAGCAGCTTAAATTCCGGCGGGCAAGAGACCCAGTACTTC
cdr3_aa: CASSLNSGGQETQYF

d_call: TRBD2
v_call: TRBV28
clone_size: .
j_call: TRBJ2-1
cdr3_nt: TGTGCCAGCAGTCCAATTGGGGCGGGGGTTTACAATGAGCAGTTCTTC
cdr3_aa: CASSPIGAGVYNEQFF

d_call: TRBD2
v_call: TRBV7-2
clone_size: .
j_call: TRBJ2-5
cdr3_nt: TGTGCCAGCAGCCTCCCGACACTAGCGGGGGGCCCCCAAGAGACCCAGTACTTC
cdr3_aa: CASSLPTLAGGPQETQYF

d_call: .
v_call: TRBV18
clone_size: .
j_call: TRBJ1-1
cdr3_nt: TGTGCCAGCTCACCTTCTTCCGGGAGCACTGAAGCTTTCTTT
cdr3_aa: CASSPSSGSTEAFF

d_call: TRBD2
v_call: TRBV10-3
clone_size: .
j_call: TRBJ2-1
cdr3_nt: TGTGCCATCAGTGAGTCGAGCGGGATCAGCTACAATGAGCAGTTCTTC
cdr3_aa: CAISESSGISYNEQFF

d_call: TRBD1
v_call: TRBV5-8
clone_size: .
j_call: TRBJ1-3
cdr3_nt: TGTGCCAGCAGCCCGGGACAGAACTCTGGAAACACCATATATTTT
cdr3_aa: CASSPGQNSGNTIYF

d_call: .
v_call: TRBV5-1
clone_size: .
j_call: TRBJ2-3
cdr3_nt: TGCGCCAGCAGCGACCCCGGCGGGGATACGCAGTATTTT
cdr3_aa: CASSDPGGDTQYF

d_call: TRBD1
v_call: TRBV7-2
clone_size: .
j_call: TRBJ1-2
cdr3_nt: TGTGCCAGCAGCAGCTTGAGTACAGGGGTTGGCTACACCTTC
cdr3_aa: CASSSLSTGVGYTF

d_call: .
v_call: TRBV5-6
clone_size: .
j_call: TRBJ1-2
cdr3_nt: TGTGCCAGCAGCTTAGATGGTCTAACTAACTATGGCTACACCTTC
cdr3_aa: CASSLDGLTNYGYTF

d_call: .
v_call: TRBV7-8
clone_size: .
j_call: TRBJ1-2
cdr3_nt: TGTGCCAGCAGCGCTCAGACAGTCTATGGCTACACCTTC
cdr3_aa: CASSAQTVYGYTF

d_call: .
v_call: TRBV19
clone_size: few
j_call: TRBJ1-1
cdr3_nt: TGTGCCAGTAGTCCTCGGGACACCCCAACTGAAGCTTTCTTT
cdr3_aa: CASSPRDTPTEAFF

d_call: .
v_call: TRBV9
clone_size: .
j_call: TRBJ2-3
cdr3_nt: TGTGCCAGCAGCGTAGCGACAGGCGGCACAGATACGCAGTATTTT
cdr3_aa: CASSVATGGTDTQYF

d_call: .
v_call: TRBV2
clone_size: few
j_call: TRBJ1-2
cdr3_nt: TGTGCCAGCAGTGAAGAGAGGAACTATGGCTACACCTTC
cdr3_aa: CASSEERNYGYTF

d_call: .
v_call: TRBV18
clone_size: .
j_call: TRBJ2-1
cdr3_nt: TGTGCCAGCTCACCGGCAGGGAACGAGCAGTTCTTC
cdr3_aa: CASSPAGNEQFF

d_call: .
v_call: TRBV2
clone_size: .
j_call: TRBJ2-3
cdr3_nt: TGTGCCAGCAGTGAAGTTGCGGAGTACACAGATACGCAGTATTTT
cdr3_aa: CASSEVAEYTDTQYF

d_call: TRBD1
v_call: TRBV25-1
clone_size: .
j_call: TRBJ1-2
cdr3_nt: TGTGCCAGCAGTGACCCGGGACAGGTGATCTATGGCTACACCTTC
cdr3_aa: CASSDPGQVIYGYTF

d_call: .
v_call: TRBV4-2
clone_size: .
j_call: TRBJ2-4
cdr3_nt: TGTGCCAGCAGCCAATGGGGGGATATCTTAGCCAAAAACATTCAGTACTTC
cdr3_aa: CASSQWGDILAKNIQYF

d_call: .
v_call: TRBV2
clone_size: .
j_call: TRBJ1-2
cdr3_nt: TGTGCCAGCAGCTACCCGGAAGAGGGCTGCACCTTC
cdr3_aa: CASSYPEEGCTF